These T cell receptor beta chains were read from a single sample in a study of blood T cell repertoires in COVID-19. The protocol was immunoSEQ multiplex PCR, while the TCRdb copy is restricted to in-frame clones and leaves out a portion. The sample yields around 100,000 clones, around 92% seen once. Input material: peripheral blood. These receptors were obtained from a woman aged 55-69 years with acute or convalescent COVID-19. CDR3s include the opening cysteine and the closing phenylalanine or tryptophan. The order of the fields is CDR3 length, J gene, V gene, CDR3 protein.

>13|TRBJ1-1|TRBV10-1
CASSDGGVTEAFF
>14|TRBJ1-2|TRBV21-1
CASSSNGGGYGYTF
>17|TRBJ1-5|TRBV5-5
CASSLDWTGDSNQPQHF
>16|TRBJ2-3|TRBV5-4
CASSLRLAGPTDTQYF
>14|TRBJ1-1|TRBV2
CASSGTGLLGGAFF
>15|TRBJ1-3|TRBV9
CASSVGHRSGNTIYF
>15|TRBJ2-7|TRBV28
CASSFSGRGHYEQYF
>16|TRBJ2-5|TRBV7-3
CASSSGLAGVGETQYF
>15|TRBJ1-1|TRBV28
CASRRQVGLNTEAFF
>15|TRBJ1-1|TRBV6-1
CASSENPGGFGEAFF
>15|TRBJ1-6|TRBV10-2
CASSEWGQGGSPLHF
>15|TRBJ1-6|TRBV18
CASSQEGASNSPLHF
>16|TRBJ2-1|TRBV3-1/TRBV3-2
CASSPLGLAPYNEQFF
>14|TRBJ2-3|TRBV20-1
CSASGGGRPDTQYF
>16|TRBJ2-2|TRBV14
CASSLRPTGPTGELFF
>14|TRBJ1-1|TRBV5-1
CASSSGQGVTEAFF
>16|TRBJ1-2|TRBV28
CASNTRDRVTPYGYTF
>15|TRBJ2-5|TRBV5-1
CASSRNSGSMETQYF
>16|TRBJ1-1|TRBV28
CASSHGQGAYGTEAFF
>15|TRBJ2-2|TRBV2
CASTRAGGTTGELFF
>13|TRBJ1-4|TRBV29-1
CSVLGQDGEKLFF
>14|TRBJ2-1|TRBV5-1
CASSFWTTDHEQFF
>13|TRBJ2-4|TRBV13
CASSPRAKNIQYF
>13|TRBJ1-5|TRBV6-5
CASRVTGVQPQHF
>14|TRBJ2-2|TRBV18
CASSSGGITGELFF
>16|TRBJ2-3|TRBV11-2
CASSRRLAGGSDTQYF
>13|TRBJ2-1|TRBV19
CASTTGRGNEQFF
>20|TRBJ1-3|TRBV10-3
CAISASGQVKNALSGNTIYF
>14|TRBJ1-2|TRBV25-1
CASSESLNNYGYTF
>13|TRBJ1-2|TRBV2
CASKNDGVGGYTF
>13|TRBJ1-2|TRBV30
CAWSLTGNYGYTF
>17|TRBJ2-3|TRBV5-1
CASRTSGRIQGTDTQYF
>15|TRBJ2-3|TRBV4-1
CASSQDLPSTDTQYF
>15|TRBJ2-1|TRBV27
CASRRQGQPYNEQFF
>18|TRBJ2-1|TRBV7-6
CASSLSPKLAGGVNEQFF
>14|TRBJ1-1|TRBV7-9
CASSLGGQVTEAFF
>15|TRBJ2-1|TRBV24-1
CATTGTSGTYNEQFF
>19|TRBJ2-6|TRBV3-1/TRBV3-2
CASSQFSTGGVSGANVLTF
>12|TRBJ1-1|TRBV29-1
CSVGDRDTEAFF
>12|TRBJ1-1|TRBV28
CATGGGNTEAFF
>15|TRBJ1-2|TRBV9
CASSFATGEDYGYTF
>15|TRBJ1-6|TRBV7-3
CASSLESSGGSPLHF
>13|TRBJ2-7|TRBV3-1/TRBV3-2
CASSRGGAGEQYF
>13|TRBJ1-5|TRBV6-7
CASIKADGQPQHF
>13|TRBJ1-2|TRBV18
CASSRDSTSYYTF
>15|TRBJ2-1|TRBV5-4
CASSITSGWESEQFF
>15|TRBJ2-2|TRBV2
CASRVTSGRSGELFF
>14|TRBJ1-5|TRBV30
CAWSVLHQGLPQHF
>16|TRBJ2-1|TRBV15
CATSPLPSGSLIEQFF
>12|TRBJ1-2|TRBV18
CASSSGNYGYTF
>15|TRBJ2-7|TRBV19
CASSQFAQTSYEQYF
>16|TRBJ1-5|TRBV24-1
CATSDSYRAPGQPQHF
>16|TRBJ2-1|TRBV15
CATSRAGLANSNEQFF
>14|TRBJ2-1|TRBV9
CASSFRTPLDEQFF
>13|TRBJ1-6|TRBV7-2
CASSPIQRSPLHF
>16|TRBJ1-5|TRBV7-2
CASSPGQLISNQPQHF
>13|TRBJ2-7|TRBV5-1
CASSWDSVYEQYF